These 7 T cell receptor beta chains originate from one sample sequenced in a study of OX40 agonist ivuxolimab in advanced cancers. The repertoire was sequenced with immunoSEQ multiplex PCR; TCRdb's copy has only in-frame clones and lacks some. The repertoire holds roughly 72,000 clones, about 94% seen once, with around a sixth in the top ten. The source was CD4+ or CD8+ T cells sorted from blood, collected in a trial of the OX40 agonist ivuxolimab. The receptors stem from an adult with an advanced solid tumor such as melanoma, head and neck, liver or kidney cancer.

The chain combines TRBV11-2 with TRBJ2-5; 8 bases map to TRBD2. V lost 5 bases and J lost 5; bases outside the gene matches: 10. The CDR3 spans 15 residues. CDR1 is SGHAT, CDR2 FQNNGV, per germline. The CDR3 DNA sequence: TGTGCCAGCAGCCCGGGAGGGAGGGCCTTGGAGACCCAGTACTTC. It codes for CASSPGGRALETQYF.

The J gene is TRBJ1-3, the V gene TRBV13; maybe TRBD1 (5 bases). This CDR3 is 17 amino acids long. The germline gives CDR1 PRHDT, CDR2 FYEKMQ (reference sequence). The V gene lost 5 bases and the J gene lost 2 bases, with 19 bases spanning the gap. This CDR3 is CASSPTAGDGTGNTIYF. As DNA, the CDR3 is TGTGCCAGCAGCCCGACGGCGGGGGATGGCACTGGAAACACCATATATTTT.

The gene calls are TRBV10-2 and TRBJ2-2, with D unresolved. The CDR3 loop spans 14 amino acids. Per the germline V gene, CDR1 is WSHSY and CDR2 is SAAADI. The germline V and J ends were trimmed by 7 bases and 3 bases, with 12 bases remaining between them. This CDR3 is CASIWGLDTGELFF. CDR3 nucleotides: TGCGCCAGCATCTGGGGTTTGGACACCGGGGAGCTGTTTTTT.

The V call is TRBV9, the J call TRBJ2-3; 8 bases align to TRBD2. CDR3 length equals 15 residues. Germline loops: CDR1 SGDLS, CDR2 YYNGEE. Trimming cost V 0 bases and J 5 bases; bases outside gene matches: 5. The CDR3 coding sequence is TGTGCCAGCAGCGTAGCGGGGACTAGTATAGATACGCAGTATTTT. Translation gives CASSVAGTSIDTQYF.

The CDR3 loop reads CASTLQGSLNEKLFF. CDR3 coding DNA: TGTGCCAGCACCCTGCAGGGCAGTCTTAATGAAAAACTGTTTTTT. The rearrangement joins TRBV5-4 to TRBJ1-4, with a weak D call TRBD1 (5 bases). Germline-derived CDR1 and CDR2 are SGHNT and YYREEE (reference sequence). The CDR3 spans 15 residues. Trimming left V 6 bases short and J 4 bases short, with 16 bases between. The full variable domain, rest sourced from reference TRBV5-4 and TRBJ1-4, is ETGVTQSPTHLIKTRGQQVTLRCSSQSGHNTVSWYQQALGQGPQFIFQYYREEENGRGNFPPRFSGLQFPNYSSELNVNALELDDSALYLCASTLQGSLNEKLFFGSGTQLSVL.

This rearrangement joins TRBV28 to TRBJ2-5; no clear D. V was clipped by 4 bases and J by 4 bases, with 19 bases between them. The CDR3 runs 16 residues. Germline CDR1 reads MDHEN; CDR2 reads SYDVKM. CDR3 nucleotide sequence: TGTGCCAGCAGTTCCCCAGATGGTGGGTTCGGAGAGACCCAGTACTTC. It specifies CASSSPDGGFGETQYF. Looking up the rest from reference TRBV28 and TRBJ2-5 gives the full variable domain: DVKVTQSSRYLVKRTGEKVFLECVQDMDHENMFWYRQDPGLGLRLIYFSYDVKMKEKGDIPEGYSVSREKKERFSLILESASTNQTSMYLCASSSPDGGFGETQYFGPGTRLLVL.

The V and J genes are TRBV6-1 and TRBJ1-6; D gene uncertain. Trimming took off 8 bases at V and 10 bases at J, with 3 bases between the two ends. The CDR3 runs 9 residues. CDR1 and CDR2 (germline): MNHNS, SASEGT. The CDR3 DNA reads TGTGCCAGCGGGTCACCCCTCCACTTT. Encoded protein: CASGSPLHF.